This T cell receptor (beta chain) was captured in a study of blood T cell repertoires in COVID-19. Per the germline V gene, CDR1 is MGHRA and CDR2 is YSYEKL. V was pared by 5 bases and J by 7 bases, with 8 bases between. This CDR3 is built from 11 residues. TCRdb keeps only in-frame clones here, not all; method: immunoSEQ multiplex PCR. The sample has 200,000 to 250,000 clones, about 85% seen once. The TCR comes from an elderly woman with active or convalescent COVID-19. Sample: peripheral blood. The chain links TRBV4-1 to TRBJ1-2; a weak D match, TRBD1 (5 bases). In DNA, the CDR3 is TGCGCCAGCAGCGCAGGGATTGGCTACACCTTC. Its translation is CASSAGIGYTF.